These T cell receptor beta chains were read from a single sample in a study of monozygotic twins with cystic fibrosis. TCRdb keeps only in-frame clones here, not all; method: immunoSEQ multiplex PCR. The data contain tens of thousands of clones, approximately 92% of them seen just once; the ten biggest clones take up roughly 0.9%. The sequenced sample was blood. These receptors were obtained from a girl aged 2-10 years with cystic fibrosis. Both conserved end residues are trimmed from each CDR3.

v_call | cdr3_aa
TRBV27 | ASSPAGLAGYEQY
TRBV28 | ASSFSRVNEKLF
TRBV9 | ASSVGSGELF
TRBV7-9 | ASSYSPGGQPQH
TRBV27 | ASKQGGRGLSTQY
TRBV5-1 | ASSSRRGLNTDTQY
TRBV6-6 | ASSLGAGKANYGYT
TRBV7-9 | ASSLASAETQY
TRBV9 | ASSGFYNEQF
TRBV7-6 | ASSQTVAAYEQY
TRBV18 | ASSPGHHLGGHTEAF
TRBV28 | ASSLRRTLSSYNEQF
TRBV6-5 | ASRRQNEKLF
TRBV6-6 | ASTPAASGIYEQY
TRBV5-4 | ASSSGLNTEAF
TRBV27 | ASSRFLGDTGELF
TRBV7-6 | ASSYLKDSPLH
TRBV7-9 | ASSLGDYRTQY
TRBV11-2 | ASSLGGPYTQY
TRBV5-8 | ASAQETQY
TRBV7-2 | ASSLDNNSPLH
TRBV7-2 | ASSPSPLHTIY